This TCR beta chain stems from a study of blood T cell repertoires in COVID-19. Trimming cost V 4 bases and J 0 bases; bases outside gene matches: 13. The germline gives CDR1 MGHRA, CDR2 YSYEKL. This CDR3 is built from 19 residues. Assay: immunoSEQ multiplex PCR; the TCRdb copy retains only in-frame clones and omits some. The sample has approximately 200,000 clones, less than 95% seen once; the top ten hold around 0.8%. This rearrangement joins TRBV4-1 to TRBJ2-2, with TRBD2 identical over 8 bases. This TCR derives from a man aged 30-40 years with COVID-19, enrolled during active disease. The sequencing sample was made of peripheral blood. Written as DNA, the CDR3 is TGCGCCAGCAGCCGGGAACAGCGGGGGAGAGACACGAACACCGGGGAGCTGTTTTTT. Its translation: CASSREQRGRDTNTGELFF.